This record concerns one TCR beta chain sequence. This sample is part of a study of cytomegalovirus exposure and HLA in healthy donors. Use of 60 Vbeta and 13 Jbeta primers characterized the PCR. Some clones are missing from TCRdb's copy, which holds only in-frame ones; the method was immunoSEQ multiplex PCR. The repertoire consists of roughly 230,000 clones, with about 90% occurring once and the leading ten covering roughly 1.5%. Trimming removed 1 base from V and 2 bases from J; junction bases left unmatched: 8. The germline CDR1 and CDR2 sequences are LNHDA and SQIVND (reference sequence). CDR3 length equals 17 residues.

The sequencing input was PBMCs. The sequence was obtained from a girl aged 2-10 years in good health and CMV-seronegative. J is TRBJ1-5 and V is TRBV19, with 7 bases identical to TRBD1. CDR3 coding DNA: TGTGCCAGTAGTATAGGAGACAGGGTAGATGGCAATCAGCCCCAGCATTTT. Protein product: CASSIGDRVDGNQPQHF.